The 5 T cell receptor beta chains below come from one sample, sequenced in a study of cytotoxic CD8 clonotypes in ibrutinib-treated CLL. TCRdb's table, derived via immunoSEQ multiplex PCR, lists solely in-frame clones and lacks some. The top ten clones hold approximately 3.5% of a sample with 130,000 or so clones, 80% to 90% of them seen once. The sample here was PBMCs, taken after 24 months of ibrutinib treatment. The receptors here all came from a human donor with chronic lymphocytic leukemia.

J is TRBJ2-7 and V is TRBV5-4, with D perhaps TRBD1 (6 bases). CDR1 and CDR2 from the germline V gene are SGHNT and YYREEE (reference sequence). The V end was cut by 5 bases, the J end by 2 bases, with 14 bases between. This CDR3 spans 14 amino acids. CDR3 sequence (DNA): TGTGCCAGCAGTAAAACAGGGACCCCCTACGAGCAGTACTTC. Its protein is CASSKTGTPYEQYF. Filled out from reference TRBV5-4 and TRBJ2-7, the complete variable domain reads ETGVTQSPTHLIKTRGQQVTLRCSSQSGHNTVSWYQQALGQGPQFIFQYYREEENGRGNFPPRFSGLQFPNYSSELNVNALELDDSALYLCASSKTGTPYEQYFGPGTRLTVT.

This chain joins TRBV2 and TRBJ1-5; D gene unclear. With 3 bases removed from V and 0 bases from J, the gap between germline ends came to 9 bases. Germline V gives CDR1 SNHLY, CDR2 FYNNEI. CDR3 length: 15 residues. CDR3 nucleotides: TGTGCCAGCAGTGATCTGGGGATTAGCAATCAGCCCCAGCATTTT. It specifies CASSDLGISNQPQHF.

The chain employs TRBV5-6 and TRBJ2-7, with D perhaps being TRBD1 or TRBD2 (6 bases each). CDR1 and CDR2 from the germline V gene are SGHDT and YYEEEE. Between the trimmed V and J ends, which lost 5 bases and 6 bases, there was a span of 15 bases. The CDR3 contains 13 residues. The CDR3 nucleotides are TGTGCCAGCAGTGAGGGGGGCCCATCCGAGCAGTACTTC. Residues: CASSEGGPSEQYF.

This clone has more than one count but fewer than ten. The chain links TRBV7-2 to TRBJ2-2; 12 bases map to TRBD2. The ends lost 5 bases at V and 3 bases at J; junction bases unmatched: 7. CDR3 length: 17 residues. Germline V CDR1 and CDR2: SGHTA, FQGNSA. DNA of the CDR3: TGTGCCAGCAGCCGACTCGCTAGCGGGGGGGACACCGGGGAGCTGTTTTTT. It is translated as CASSRLASGGDTGELFF.

The CDR3 DNA reads TGTGCCAGCAGCTTATATCCAGGGTCCAAAAGGGACTATGGCTACACCTTC. It codes for CASSLYPGSKRDYGYTF. This chain uses TRBV7-9 with TRBJ1-2; the D gene is possibly TRBD1 (5 bases). V gave up 2 bases and J gave up 3 bases, with 19 bases separating them. Germline V lookup: CDR1 SEHNR, CDR2 FQNEAQ (reference sequence). The CDR3 loop spans 17 amino acids.